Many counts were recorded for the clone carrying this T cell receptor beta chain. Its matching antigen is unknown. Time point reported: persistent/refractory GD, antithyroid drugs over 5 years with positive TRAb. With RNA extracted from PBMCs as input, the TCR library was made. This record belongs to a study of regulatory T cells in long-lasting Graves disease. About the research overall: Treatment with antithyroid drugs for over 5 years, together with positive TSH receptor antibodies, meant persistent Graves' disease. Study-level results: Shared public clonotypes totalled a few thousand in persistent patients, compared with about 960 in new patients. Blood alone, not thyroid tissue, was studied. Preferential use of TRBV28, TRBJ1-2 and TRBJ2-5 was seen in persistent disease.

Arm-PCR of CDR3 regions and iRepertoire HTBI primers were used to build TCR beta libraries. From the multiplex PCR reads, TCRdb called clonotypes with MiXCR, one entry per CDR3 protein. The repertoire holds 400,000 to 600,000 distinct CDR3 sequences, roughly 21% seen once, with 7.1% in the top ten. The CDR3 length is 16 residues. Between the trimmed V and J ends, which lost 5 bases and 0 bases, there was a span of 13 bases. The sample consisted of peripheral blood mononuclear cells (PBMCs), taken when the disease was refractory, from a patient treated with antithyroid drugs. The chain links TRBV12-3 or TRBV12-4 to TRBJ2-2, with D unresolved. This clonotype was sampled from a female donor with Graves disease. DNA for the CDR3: TGTGCCAGCAGTCCTAGAGGACCATCGAACACCGGGGAGCTGTTTTTT. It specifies CASSPRGPSNTGELFF.